The entry that follows covers one TCR beta chain sequence. This record belongs to a study of blood T cell repertoires in COVID-19. Sequencing used immunoSEQ multiplex PCR; TCRdb keeps in-frame clones, though not all of them. This table has 400,000 to 550,000 clones, about 89% appearing once. The CDR3 length is 15 residues. Between the trimmed V and J ends, which lost 2 bases and 0 bases, there was a span of 10 bases. The germline CDR1 and CDR2 sequences are MDHEN and SYDVKM. The clonotype originates from a woman in her thirties with acute or convalescent COVID-19. The sequenced sample was peripheral blood. The chain has TRBV28 and TRBJ2-5; TRBD1 is a possible D gene (6 bases). The CDR3 sequence: CASSLGQPYQETQYF. The CDR3 bases are TGTGCCAGCAGTTTAGGACAGCCCTACCAAGAGACCCAGTACTTC.